This is a list of T cell receptor beta chains from one sample in a study of identical twins. TCRdb fed the 5' RACE reads into MiXCR, producing one record per CDR3 protein. The top ten hold around 12% of the sample, which has 400,000 to 500,000 distinct CDR3 sequences, around 18% seen once. The sample taken for sequencing was naive T cells sorted from blood. The receptors were sampled from a man in his forties or fifties in good health. Each CDR3 is given with its conserved first and last residue. A D gene is named only where the DNA matches it firmly. Rows give clone size only sometimes, using once, few, many, or a class for an expanded clone.

d_call clone_size j_call cdr3_length v_call cdr3_aa cdr3_nt
TRBD1 few TRBJ2-2 18 TRBV13 CASSPRGQGAPGTGELFF TGTGCCAGCAGCCCACGGGGACAGGGGGCGCCGGGCACCGGGGAGCTGTTTTTT
- few TRBJ1-6 14 TRBV5-1 CASSLPRSGSPLHF TGCGCCAGCAGCTTGCCCCGCAGCGGGTCACCCCTCCACTTT
TRBD1 many TRBJ1-5 12 TRBV20-1 CSASTGRQPQHF TGCAGTGCTTCGACAGGGAGGCAGCCCCAGCATTTT
- - TRBJ2-3 13 TRBV15 CATSRDAPDTQYF TGTGCCACCAGCAGAGACGCCCCAGATACGCAGTATTTT
TRBD1 - TRBJ2-1 13 TRBV5-1 CASGRDRMNEQFF TGCGCCAGCGGAAGGGACAGGATGAATGAGCAGTTCTTC
- - TRBJ2-3 12 TRBV28 CASTADTDTQYF TGTGCCAGCACGGCGGACACAGATACGCAGTATTTT
- - TRBJ2-5 14 TRBV28 CASSPRGLGETQYF TGTGCCAGCAGTCCCCGGGGGTTAGGGGAGACCCAGTACTTC
TRBD2 few TRBJ2-5 16 TRBV7-9 CASSYRLAGGGETQYF TGTGCCAGCAGCTACAGACTAGCGGGAGGAGGTGAGACCCAGTACTTC
- few TRBJ2-3 13 TRBV25-1 CASRTANTDTQYF TGTGCCAGTCGGACAGCGAACACAGATACGCAGTATTTT
TRBD1 many TRBJ2-5 14 TRBV4-3 CASSQRTGGETQYF TGCGCCAGCAGCCAGCGGACAGGGGGAGAGACCCAGTACTTC
- - TRBJ2-3 14 TRBV7-3 CASSTSNTGETQYF TGTGCCAGCAGCACAAGCAATACGGGAGAGACGCAGTATTTT
- few TRBJ1-2 14 TRBV6-1 CASSAYRLAGGYTF TGTGCCAGCAGTGCCTACCGGTTGGCAGGTGGCTACACCTTC
- many TRBJ2-1 14 TRBV7-3 CASSTLGESGEQFF TGTGCCAGCAGCACACTGGGGGAGAGCGGTGAGCAGTTCTTC
TRBD2 - TRBJ2-1 15 TRBV10-3 CAISDGTTRSNEQFF TGTGCCATCAGTGACGGGACTACGAGATCCAATGAGCAGTTCTTC
- once TRBJ2-2 15 TRBV7-2 CASRQNPVDTGELFF TGTGCCAGCAGACAGAATCCAGTGGACACCGGGGAGCTGTTTTTT
TRBD1 - TRBJ2-1 17 TRBV5-1 CASSSQGSDRGRSEQFF TGCGCCAGCAGCAGTCAAGGTTCGGACAGGGGGCGTAGTGAGCAGTTCTTC
- few TRBJ2-2 13 TRBV5-4 CASSLTLAGELFF TGTGCCAGCAGCTTGACCCTCGCCGGGGAGCTGTTTTTT
- - TRBJ2-3 15 TRBV12-3/TRBV12-4 CASSSEGTSTDTQYF TGTGCCAGCAGTTCGGAAGGGACTAGCACAGATACGCAGTATTTT
- - TRBJ2-3 13 TRBV11-3 CASSLDLRSTQYF TGTGCCAGCAGCTTAGATCTCCGATCCACGCAGTATTTT
- many TRBJ1-2 16 TRBV10-3 CAISEFSDFSNYGYTF TGTGCCATCAGTGAGTTCTCCGATTTCTCTAACTATGGCTACACCTTC
- many TRBJ2-2 16 TRBV5-1 CASSLAALRNTGELFF TGCGCCAGCAGCTTGGCGGCCCTTCGGAACACCGGGGAGCTGTTTTTT
- - TRBJ2-1 14 TRBV28 CASSSWGADNEQFF TGTGCCAGCTCCAGTTGGGGGGCGGACAATGAGCAGTTCTTC
- few TRBJ1-1 14 TRBV6-1 CASITERVDTEAFF TGTGCCAGCATCACGGAAAGGGTTGACACTGAAGCTTTCTTT
- - TRBJ2-5 13 TRBV6-2/TRBV6-3 CASSSIAVETQYF TGTGCCAGCAGCTCCATAGCGGTTGAGACCCAGTACTTC
- - TRBJ2-2 14 TRBV29-1 CSVDGGWSTGELFF TGCAGCGTTGATGGGGGTTGGAGCACCGGGGAGCTGTTTTTT
- many TRBJ1-5 13 TRBV30 CAWTGQPGQPQHF TGTGCCTGGACCGGACAGCCCGGTCAGCCCCAGCATTTT
- many TRBJ2-7 11 TRBV20-1 CSARRVSEQYF TGCAGTGCTAGACGGGTCAGCGAGCAGTACTTC
- many TRBJ1-2 15 TRBV7-2 CASSPRRTAPSGYTF TGTGCCAGCAGCCCAAGGAGGACCGCTCCTAGTGGCTACACCTTC
- - TRBJ2-1 14 TRBV12-3/TRBV12-4 CASSLNRVDNEQFF TGTGCCAGCAGTTTAAACAGGGTTGACAATGAGCAGTTCTTC
TRBD2 - TRBJ2-5 15 TRBV9 CASSVGDYSQETQYF TGTGCCAGCAGCGTAGGGGACTATTCTCAAGAGACCCAGTACTTC
TRBD2 - TRBJ2-2 15 TRBV9 CASRGGTSGSGELFF TGTGCCAGCAGGGGAGGGACTAGCGGATCCGGGGAGCTGTTTTTT
TRBD1 many TRBJ2-7 15 TRBV5-1 CASSFLRDSMYEQYF TGCGCCAGCAGCTTTCTCCGGGACAGTATGTACGAGCAGTACTTC
- many TRBJ1-2 16 TRBV19 CASSISNPTGPYGYTF TGTGCCAGTAGTATCTCTAACCCGACAGGCCCCTATGGCTACACCTTC
- few TRBJ1-1 12 TRBV29-1 CSVDGGPPEAFF TGCAGCGTTGATGGGGGTCCCCCTGAAGCTTTCTTT
- few TRBJ2-1 18 TRBV4-2 CASSQDWGGGVFYNEQFF TGTGCCAGCAGCCAAGATTGGGGCGGGGGCGTTTTTTACAATGAGCAGTTCTTC
- - TRBJ1-3 15 TRBV6-1 CASSELGYSGNTIYF TGTGCCAGCAGTGAACTGGGCTACTCTGGAAACACCATATATTTT
TRBD2 many TRBJ2-7 15 TRBV28 CASSSYSGRPDEQYF TGTGCCAGCAGTTCTTATAGCGGGAGACCCGACGAGCAGTACTTC
- few TRBJ1-3 14 TRBV20-1 CSARDQKGVHTIYF TGCAGTGCTAGAGATCAAAAGGGGGTGCACACCATATATTTT
TRBD2 many TRBJ2-5 14 TRBV12-3/TRBV12-4 CASRAGGGKETQYF TGTGCCAGCAGGGCCGGCGGGGGAAAAGAGACCCAGTACTTC
- few TRBJ1-4 15 TRBV4-3 CASSQFSGSSEKLFF TGCGCCAGCAGCCAATTCTCAGGGAGTAGTGAAAAACTGTTTTTT
TRBD2 few TRBJ2-7 19 TRBV6-1 CASSGGLADSGLSLYEQYF TGTGCCAGCAGTGGGGGACTAGCGGATTCGGGTCTAAGTCTCTACGAGCAGTACTTC
TRBD1 many TRBJ2-3 17 TRBV5-1 CASSPGTGGVGTDTQYF TGCGCCAGCAGCCCCGGGACAGGGGGCGTGGGTACAGATACGCAGTATTTT
- many TRBJ1-2 14 TRBV10-3 CAISEKQGNYGYTF TGTGCCATCAGTGAGAAACAGGGAAACTATGGCTACACCTTC
TRBD2 few TRBJ2-1 16 TRBV6-2/TRBV6-3 CASSYGPAGGYNEQFF TGTGCCAGCAGTTACGGGCCAGCGGGAGGATACAATGAGCAGTTCTTC
TRBD2 - TRBJ2-7 15 TRBV20-1 CSARDGSGGAYEQYF TGCAGTGCTAGAGATGGTAGCGGGGGCGCCTACGAGCAGTACTTC
TRBD2 few TRBJ2-1 15 TRBV20-1 CSARRGLNSYNEQFF TGCAGTGCTAGGCGGGGACTAAACTCCTACAATGAGCAGTTCTTC
TRBD1 - TRBJ2-7 13 TRBV20-1 CSARGQAPYEQYF TGCAGTGCCCGGGGACAGGCCCCCTACGAGCAGTACTTC
- many TRBJ2-5 15 TRBV20-1 CSASRDVLDVETQYF TGCAGTGCTTCCCGGGACGTTCTTGATGTGGAGACCCAGTACTTC
- many TRBJ2-5 18 TRBV10-3 CAISDNGGGAPAGETQYF TGTGCCATCAGTGATAATGGAGGGGGGGCGCCCGCAGGGGAGACCCAGTACTTC
- - TRBJ1-2 15 TRBV5-5 CASSRQDSRNYGYTF TGTGCCAGCAGCCGCCAAGACAGTCGCAACTATGGCTACACCTTC
- - TRBJ2-2 15 TRBV4-2 CASSQAEGNTGELFF TGTGCCAGCAGCCAAGCGGAGGGGAACACCGGGGAGCTGTTTTTT
- many TRBJ1-2 15 TRBV4-2 CASSQGISVNYGYTF TGTGCCAGCAGCCAAGGCATATCCGTCAACTATGGCTACACCTTC
- many TRBJ1-4 15 TRBV20-1 CSARDQRSTNEKLFF TGCAGTGCTAGAGATCAGAGATCAACTAATGAAAAACTGTTTTTT
- - TRBJ1-5 14 TRBV20-1 CSAIGGNSNQPQHF TGCAGTGCTATCGGGGGGAATAGCAATCAGCCCCAGCATTTT